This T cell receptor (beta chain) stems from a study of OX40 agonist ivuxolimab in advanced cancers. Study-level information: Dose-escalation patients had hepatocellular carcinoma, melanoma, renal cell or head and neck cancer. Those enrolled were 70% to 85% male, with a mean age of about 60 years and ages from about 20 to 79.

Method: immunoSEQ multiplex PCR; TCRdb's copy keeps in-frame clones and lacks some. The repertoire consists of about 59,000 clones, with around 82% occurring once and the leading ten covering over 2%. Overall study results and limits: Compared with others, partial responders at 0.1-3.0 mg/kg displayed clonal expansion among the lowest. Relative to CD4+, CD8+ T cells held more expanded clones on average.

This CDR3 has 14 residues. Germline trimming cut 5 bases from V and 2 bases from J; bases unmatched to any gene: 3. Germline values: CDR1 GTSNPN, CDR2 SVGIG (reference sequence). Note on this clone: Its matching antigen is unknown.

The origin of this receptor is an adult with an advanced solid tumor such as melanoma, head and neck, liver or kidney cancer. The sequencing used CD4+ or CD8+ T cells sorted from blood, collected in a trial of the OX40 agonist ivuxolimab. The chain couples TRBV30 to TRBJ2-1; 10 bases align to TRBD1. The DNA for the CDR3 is TGTGCCTGGGGACAGGGGGAAACCTACAATGAGCAGTTCTTC. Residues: CAWGQGETYNEQFF.